One TCR beta chain is described in this entry. What it binds is not known. This CDR3 is built from 14 residues. V lost 6 bases and J lost 5, with 16 bases in between. Each TCR beta library was made by quantitative 5'-RACE that incorporated molecular barcodes. TCRdb reprocessed the 5' RACE reads with MiXCR, giving one entry per CDR3 protein. The table shows a few hundred thousand distinct CDR3 sequences, with roughly a quarter occurring only once. This entry comes from a study of CD8 T cells in ankylosing spondylitis. Overall study results and limits: The clones that were linked to disease were reported to be significantly enriched in matched synovial fluid samples from ankylosing spondylitis patients. Prior work had noted some motif variants in reactive arthritis blood and synovial fluid. Roughly 8 highly homologous variants made up a TCR beta motif that seemed to typify ankylosing spondylitis blood.

The V call is TRBV12-3 or TRBV12-4, the J call TRBJ2-5; no clear D gene. The sequencing input was blood, either unsorted or a sorted T cell fraction (not recorded which). This TCR derives from a male donor with ankylosing spondylitis or in good health (not recorded which). In nucleotides, the CDR3 is TGTGCCAGCAGACCCTATACTGCATTGGAGACCCAGTACTTC. Its translation is CASRPYTALETQYF.